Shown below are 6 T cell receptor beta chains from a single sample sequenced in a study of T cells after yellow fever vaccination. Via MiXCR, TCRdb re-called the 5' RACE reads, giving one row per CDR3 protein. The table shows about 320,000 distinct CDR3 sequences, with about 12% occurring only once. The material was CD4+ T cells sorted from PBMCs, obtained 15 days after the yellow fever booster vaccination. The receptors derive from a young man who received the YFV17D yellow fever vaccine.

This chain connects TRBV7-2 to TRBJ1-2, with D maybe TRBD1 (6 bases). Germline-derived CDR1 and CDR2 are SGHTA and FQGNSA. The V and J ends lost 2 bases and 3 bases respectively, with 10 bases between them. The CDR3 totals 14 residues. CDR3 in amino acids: CASSLRPGDYGYTF. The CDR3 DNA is TGTGCCAGCAGCTTACGGCCAGGGGACTATGGCTACACCTTC. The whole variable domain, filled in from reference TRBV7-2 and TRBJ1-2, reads GAGVSQSPSNKVTEKGKDVELRCDPISGHTALYWYRQSLGQGLEFLIYFQGNSAPDKSGLPSDRFSAERTGGSVSTLTIQRTQQEDSAVYLCASSLRPGDYGYTFGSGTRLTVV.

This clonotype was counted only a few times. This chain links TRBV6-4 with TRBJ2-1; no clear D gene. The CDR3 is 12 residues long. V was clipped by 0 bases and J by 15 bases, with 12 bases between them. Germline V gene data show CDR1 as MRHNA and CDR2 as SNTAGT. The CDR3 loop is CASSDSGESLFF. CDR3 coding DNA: TGTGCCAGCAGTGACTCGGGTGAGTCTCTGTTCTTC.

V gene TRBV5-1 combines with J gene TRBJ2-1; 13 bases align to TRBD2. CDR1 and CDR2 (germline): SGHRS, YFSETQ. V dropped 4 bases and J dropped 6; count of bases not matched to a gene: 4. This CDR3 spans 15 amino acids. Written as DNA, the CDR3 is TGCGCCAGCAGCAAAACTAGCGGGGGGGCCAATGAGCAGTTCTTC. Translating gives CASSKTSGGANEQFF.

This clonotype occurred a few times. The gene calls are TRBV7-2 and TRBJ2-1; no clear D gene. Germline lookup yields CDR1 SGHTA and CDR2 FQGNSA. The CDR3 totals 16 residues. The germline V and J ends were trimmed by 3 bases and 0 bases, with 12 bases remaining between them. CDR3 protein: CASSFLGLSSYNEQFF. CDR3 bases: TGTGCCAGCAGCTTCTTAGGGCTTAGCTCCTACAATGAGCAGTTCTTC.

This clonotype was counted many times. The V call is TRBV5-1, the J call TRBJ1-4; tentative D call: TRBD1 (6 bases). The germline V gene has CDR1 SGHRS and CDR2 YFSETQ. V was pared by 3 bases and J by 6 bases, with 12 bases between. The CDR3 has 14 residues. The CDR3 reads CASSSTGRHEKLFF. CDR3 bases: TGCGCCAGCAGCTCTACAGGGAGACATGAAAAACTGTTTTTT.

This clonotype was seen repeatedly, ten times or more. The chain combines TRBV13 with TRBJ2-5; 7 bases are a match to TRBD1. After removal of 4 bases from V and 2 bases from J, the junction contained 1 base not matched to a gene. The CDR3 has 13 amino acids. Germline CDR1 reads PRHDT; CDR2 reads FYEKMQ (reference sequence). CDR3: CASSSRGQETQYF. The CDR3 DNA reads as TGTGCCAGCAGCTCCAGGGGGCAAGAGACCCAGTACTTC.